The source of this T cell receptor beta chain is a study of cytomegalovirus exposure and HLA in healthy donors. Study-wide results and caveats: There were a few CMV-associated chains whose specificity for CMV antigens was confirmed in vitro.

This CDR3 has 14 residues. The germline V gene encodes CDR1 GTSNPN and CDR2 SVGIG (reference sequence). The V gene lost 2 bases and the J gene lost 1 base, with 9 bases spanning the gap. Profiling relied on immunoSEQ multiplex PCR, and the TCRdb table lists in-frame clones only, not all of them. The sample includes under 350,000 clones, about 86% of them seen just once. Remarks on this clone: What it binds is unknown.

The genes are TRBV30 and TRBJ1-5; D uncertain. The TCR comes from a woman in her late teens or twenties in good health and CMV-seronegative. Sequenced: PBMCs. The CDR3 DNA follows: TGTGCCTGGAGTTGGGCAGGCAGCAATCAGCCCCAGCATTTT. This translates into CAWSWAGSNQPQHF.